Described below is a single T cell receptor (beta chain) sequence and its context. This CDR3 is built from 13 residues. Trimming pared 4 bases from V and 2 bases from J, leaving 8 bases between. CDR1 SQVTM and CDR2 ANQGSEA come from the germline V gene. This record comes from a study of T cells after yellow fever vaccination. TCRdb ran MiXCR on the 5' RACE reads and lists one entry per CDR3 protein. The sample has 55,000 to 70,000 distinct CDR3 sequences, less than 8.5% seen once. The chain recombines TRBV29-1 with TRBJ2-2; D is uncertain. The receptor was derived from a man younger than 35 who received the YFV17D yellow fever vaccine. Source: CD8+ T cells sorted from PBMCs, taken roughly 47 days after the first yellow fever vaccination. The chain's CDR3 is CSVVPPNTGELFF. CDR3 nucleotides: TGCAGCGTTGTGCCACCCAACACCGGGGAGCTGTTTTTT.